These 8 T cell receptor beta chains originate from one sample sequenced in a study of blood T cell repertoires in COVID-19. Only in-frame clones appear in the TCRdb table, and some are missing; sequencing was by immunoSEQ multiplex PCR. This table has 200,000 to 250,000 clones, approximately 77% appearing once. The sequencing input was peripheral blood. These receptors came from an elderly woman with acute or convalescent COVID-19.

V is TRBV7-9 and J is TRBJ2-3; perhaps TRBD2 as D (6 bases). There are 15 residues in the CDR3. V shed 5 bases and J shed 0 bases, with 12 bases lying between them. Germline V gene data show CDR1 as SEHNR and CDR2 as FQNEAQ (reference sequence). CDR3 coding DNA: TGTGCCAGCAGCCCTCAGCGGGCTAGCACAGATACGCAGTATTTT. Its protein product is CASSPQRASTDTQYF.

This chain joins TRBV4-1 and TRBJ1-1; the match to TRBD1 covers 8 bases. The CDR3 totals 15 residues. V lost 4 bases, J lost 6 bases, and 10 bases stayed unmatched. Germline loops: CDR1 MGHRA, CDR2 YSYEKL. The CDR3 region has the DNA TGCGCCAGCAGCCTTCGGGACAGGACGTTCGCTGAAGCTTTCTTT. The encoded protein is CASSLRDRTFAEAFF.

The V call is TRBV28, the J call TRBJ1-2, with 7 bases lining up with TRBD1. The CDR3 runs 15 residues. V shed 5 bases, J shed 8 bases, and the junction held 14 bases outside the gene matches. Germline V gene sequence: CDR1 MDHEN, CDR2 SYDVKM. The CDR3 reads CASSPAGQAAWGYTF. The CDR3 DNA follows: TGTGCCAGCAGTCCGGCAGGACAGGCGGCTTGGGGCTACACCTTC.

The chain links TRBV6-1 to TRBJ2-3; 15 bases line up with TRBD2. J gave up 4 bases and V 11 bases, and 4 bases lay outside the gene matches. Germline CDR1 reads MNHNS; CDR2 reads SASEGT. The CDR3 spans 14 residues. Here the CDR3 reads CAGWTSGGADTQYF. The CDR3 nucleotides are TGTGCCGGGTGGACTAGCGGGGGGGCAGATACGCAGTATTTT.

The CDR3 loop reads CASSLFGGGNYGYTF. Written as DNA, the CDR3 is TGTGCCAGCAGCTTGTTCGGGGGAGGTAACTATGGCTACACCTTC. The V gene is TRBV5-4, the J gene TRBJ1-2, with a weak D call TRBD1 (5 bases). The CDR3 consists of 15 residues. Between the trimmed V and J ends, which lost 1 base and 1 base, there was a span of 11 bases. Germline V gives CDR1 SGHNT, CDR2 YYREEE (reference sequence). Combining the CDR3 with reference TRBV5-4 and TRBJ1-2 gives the whole variable domain ETGVTQSPTHLIKTRGQQVTLRCSSQSGHNTVSWYQQALGQGPQFIFQYYREEENGRGNFPPRFSGLQFPNYSSELNVNALELDDSALYLCASSLFGGGNYGYTFGSGTRLTVV.

The chain couples TRBV19 to TRBJ2-3; TRBD2 matches at 10 bases. This CDR3 contains 12 residues. V was clipped by 3 bases and J by 11 bases; unmatched bases: 2. CDR1 LNHDA and CDR2 SQIVND come from the germline V gene (reference sequence). The CDR3 loop reads CASSMRLAGQYF. In DNA form, the CDR3 reads TGTGCCAGTAGTATGAGACTAGCGGGGCAGTATTTT.

This sequence joins TRBV5-1 and TRBJ2-2; 9 nucleotides agree with TRBD1. V trimming: 3 bases; J trimming: 3 bases; junction bases outside the gene matches: 3. CDR1 and CDR2 (germline): SGHRS, YFSETQ. This CDR3 comprises 15 residues. As DNA, the CDR3 is TGCGCCAGCAGCTCTTGGGACAGGGACACCGGGGAGCTGTTTTTT. Protein sequence: CASSSWDRDTGELFF.

The rearrangement joins TRBV24-1 to TRBJ2-1, with D tentatively TRBD1 (6 bases). CDR3 size: 14 residues. Germline assignment: CDR1 KGHDR and CDR2 SFDVKD. The V end was cut by 3 bases, the J end by 12 bases, with 17 bases between. The CDR3 loop reads CATSDGQGRSWQFF. In nucleotides, the CDR3 is TGTGCCACCAGTGATGGTCAGGGGCGTTCATGGCAGTTCTTC.